This TCR beta chain was identified during a study of early T cells in non-severe SARS-CoV-2 infection. Turning to the study itself: RNA in bulk from unsorted whole blood was sequenced, and chains were unpaired.

The TCR library protocol was used to attach unique molecular identifiers. These identifiers were attached to individual cDNA molecules. TCRdb ran MiXCR on the 5' RACE reads and lists one entry per CDR3 protein. The sample records around 34,000 distinct CDR3 sequences, roughly 4.5% being singletons. This clonotype was seen ten or more times. Its target is not known. V shed 4 bases and J shed 6 bases, with 19 bases lying between them. CDR1 and CDR2 (germline): MGHRA, YSYEKL. The CDR3 has 16 amino acids. General study points: Clonotype matching in VDJdb favored anti-spike CD8 responses and did not capture private and CD4 specificities.

This chain joins TRBV4-1 and TRBJ2-1; D might be TRBD1 (5 bases). Specimen: whole blood. The clonotype was recovered from an adult who was a healthcare worker with PCR-confirmed SARS-CoV-2 infection or an uninfected control (not recorded which). CDR3 in DNA: TGCGCCAGCAGCCCGCTTTGGGGCGAGAAAGGCAATGAGCAGTTCTTC. Translating it yields CASSPLWGEKGNEQFF.